The 21 T cell receptor beta chains given below trace back to one sample, sequenced in a study of T cell clonality in common variable immunodeficiency. Using immunoSEQ multiplex PCR, the repertoire was profiled, and TCRdb retains in-frame clones only, with some absent. The data list some 53,000 clones, none observed once; around 3.2% falls to the top ten. Sample: peripheral blood mononuclear cells. The receptor set was obtained from a person aged 18 to 75 in good health.

This clone was counted ten times or more. The read finishes 3 residues shy of the CDR3 end, and the germline J gene is used to complete it. This chain connects TRBV14 to TRBJ1-1, with 7 bases that match TRBD1. This CDR3 spans 13 amino acids. V lost 5 bases, J lost 4 bases, and 4 bases stayed unmatched. Germline loops: CDR1 SGHDN, CDR2 FVKESK. CDR3 DNA (partial): TGTGCCAGCAGCACACAGGGGTCCACTGAA. Protein sequence: CASSTQGSTE. In full, the CDR3 is CASSTQGSTEAFF.

This clone was recorded many times. The read stops 3 residues short of the end of the CDR3; the missing end is completed from the germline J gene. The rearrangement links TRBV5-1 to TRBJ2-5; 12 positions agree with TRBD2. The CDR3 has 17 amino acids. CDR1 and CDR2 from the germline V gene are SGHRS and YFSETQ. With V trimmed by 4 bases and J by 5 bases, 12 bases remained unmatched. The part of the CDR3 DNA that was read is TGCGCCAGCAGCGCCTCCCTAGCGGGAGGGCCGCGGGAGACC. Amino acid sequence: CASSASLAGGPRET. The whole CDR3 sequence reads CASSASLAGGPRETQYF.

In this sample, this clone turned up many times. The CDR3 end lies 3 residues beyond the end of the read and is filled in from the germline J gene. The chain has TRBV19 and TRBJ2-7, with unresolved D. The CDR3 runs to 14 residues. The V end lost 3 bases, the J end lost 3 bases, and 12 bases lay between the germline ends. CDR1 is LNHDA, CDR2 SQIVND, per germline (reference sequence). CDR3 sequence reads: CASSISVSNYEQYF. Incomplete CDR3 DNA: TGTGCCAGTAGTATTTCAGTTAGCAACTACGAG. The variable domain in full, completed from reference TRBV19 and TRBJ2-7, reads DGGITQSPKYLFRKEGQNVTLSCEQNLNHDAMYWYRQDPGQGLRLIYYSQIVNDFQKGDIAEGYSVSREKKESFPLTVTSAQKNPTAFYLCASSISVSNYEQYFGPGTRLTVT.

The sample holds many counts of this clone. The read gets to within 3 residues of the CDR3 end, and the germline J gene fills in the rest. V is TRBV9 and J is TRBJ2-7; D uncertain. This CDR3 has 15 amino acids. Germline V gene sequence: CDR1 SGDLS, CDR2 YYNGEE. Trimming cost V 0 bases and J 5 bases, with 15 bases left between them. CDR3 DNA, as far as it was read: TGTGCCAGCAGCGTAGTGTCCGCAGGAGTGGACGAG. Translating it yields CASSVVSAGVDE. The full CDR3 sequence reads CASSVVSAGVDEQYF.

With regard to this clone: The sequence runs out 3 residues before the end of the CDR3; the remainder is reconstructed from the germline J gene. V is TRBV5-1 and J is TRBJ2-1, with TRBD1 matching over 8 bases. Germline V gives CDR1 SGHRS, CDR2 YFSETQ. V was clipped by 4 bases and J by 8 bases; unmatched bases: 8. The CDR3 spans 14 residues. The CDR3 protein is CASSRNRGRDEQFF. The DNA read from the CDR3 is TGCGCCAGCAGCAGGAACAGGGGGAGAGATGAG.

The sample holds many counts of this clone. The CDR3 end is not reached by the read, which stops 3 residues before it; the germline J gene fills it in. V is TRBV13 and J is TRBJ1-6; no firm D call. The CDR3 has 14 residues. Deletions cut 3 bases from V and 10 bases from J, with 13 bases between. The germline V gene has CDR1 PRHDT and CDR2 FYEKMQ (reference sequence). The DNA read from the CDR3 is TGTGCCAGCAGCTTTAGTTCATCCCGGTCACCC. It yields the protein CASSFSSSRSP. The entire CDR3 reads CASSFSSSRSPLHF.

This clone appeared many times. Here the CDR3 reads CSASLQETEAFF. The sequenced part of the CDR3 DNA is TGCAGTGCTAGTTTGCAGGAGACTGAA. The chain has TRBV20-1 and TRBJ1-1; D unresolved. The read terminates 3 residues before the CDR3 end, so the remaining end is supplied by the germline J gene. Germline lookup yields CDR1 DFQATT and CDR2 SNEGSKA (reference sequence). The CDR3 has 12 amino acids. V was trimmed by 3 bases and J by 5 bases, leaving 10 bases between them.

This clone has at least ten counts. The missing CDR3 end, 3 residues past where the read stops, is filled in from the germline J gene. J is TRBJ2-3 and V is TRBV7-3; 14 bases fit TRBD2. Per the germline V gene, CDR1 is SGHTA and CDR2 is FQGTGA. There are 15 residues in the CDR3. The CDR3 loop is CASSREGLAGETQYF. The DNA read from the CDR3 is TGTGCCAGCAGCAGAGAGGGACTAGCGGGAGAGACG.

This clone was recorded at least ten times. From the germline J gene comes the end of the CDR3, since the read stops 3 residues before it. The chain links TRBV5-4 to TRBJ1-6; 9 bases align to TRBD1. The junction had 7 bases not matched to a gene; V was cut back by 0 bases and J by 9 bases. Germline loops: CDR1 SGHNT, CDR2 YYREEE (reference sequence). The CDR3 has 16 residues. CDR3 bases read: TGTGCCAGCAGCTTGGAACCGGGACAGGGTACTTCACCC. As protein: CASSLEPGQGTSP. The entire CDR3 reads CASSLEPGQGTSPLHF. Filled out from reference TRBV5-4 and TRBJ1-6, the complete variable domain reads ETGVTQSPTHLIKTRGQQVTLRCSSQSGHNTVSWYQQALGQGPQFIFQYYREEENGRGNFPPRFSGLQFPNYSSELNVNALELDDSALYLCASSLEPGQGTSPLHFGNGTRLTVT.

This clone was counted many times. Coverage ceases 3 residues before the CDR3 finishes, and the germline J gene fills in the end. J is TRBJ2-3 and V is TRBV7-3, with 9 positions matching TRBD2. V shed 4 bases and J 2 bases; nucleotides not matched to a gene: 7. The germline gives CDR1 SGHTA, CDR2 FQGTGA. The CDR3 covers 16 residues. CDR3 in amino acids: CASSSGLARVTDTQYF. The covered CDR3 bases are TGTGCCAGCAGCTCTGGACTAGCGAGGGTCACAGATACG.

Note on this clone: The read gets to within 3 residues of the CDR3 end, and the germline J gene fills in the rest. The chain has TRBV7-9 and TRBJ1-1; D is uncertain. The V end lost 6 bases, the J end lost 1 base, and 6 bases lay between the germline ends. The CDR3 totals 12 residues. Germline V lookup: CDR1 SEHNR, CDR2 FQNEAQ (reference sequence). CDR3 bases read: TGTGCCAGCAGTGCAGGGAACACTGAA. It codes for CASSAGNTE. The entire CDR3 is CASSAGNTEAFF.

A remark on this clone: The observed sequence ends 3 residues before the CDR3 terminus, with the missing tail filled in from the germline J gene. V and J are TRBV30 and TRBJ2-3; 9 bases fit TRBD1. Per germline, CDR1 GTSNPN and CDR2 SVGIG (reference sequence). The CDR3 sequence is 15 residues long. CDR3 region: CAWGRTGVGSETQYF. CDR3 DNA, as far as it was read: TGTGCCTGGGGGAGGACAGGGGTTGGGTCGGAGACG.

At least ten counts were recorded for this clone. The read halts 3 residues ahead of the CDR3 end, with the missing end drawn from the germline J gene. This chain connects TRBV10-3 to TRBJ2-3; 7 bases fit TRBD2. The V gene end was trimmed by 0 bases and the J gene end by 5 bases; junction bases not matched to a gene: 14. The CDR3 consists of 18 residues. CDR1 is ENHRY, CDR2 SYGVKD, per germline. This CDR3 reads CAISESPRKGPGGDTQYF. The sequenced part of the CDR3 DNA is TGTGCCATCAGTGAGTCCCCACGGAAGGGTCCGGGGGGAGATACG.

This clone was observed at least ten times. The CDR3 goes on 3 residues after the read ends, and that part is filled in from the germline J gene. This sequence joins TRBV6-1 and TRBJ1-2; possible D gene TRBD1, 5 bases. The length of the CDR3 is 15 residues. The V gene lost 0 bases and the J gene lost 0 bases, with 8 bases spanning the gap. CDR1 MNHNS and CDR2 SASEGT come from the germline V gene. The chain's CDR3 is CASSEAGQANYGYTF. The sequenced CDR3 bases are TGTGCCAGCAGTGAAGCGGGGCAGGCTAACTATGGC.

There are many counts of this clone. The read ends 3 residues shy of where the CDR3 ends; the end is completed using the germline J gene. This sequence joins TRBV20-1 and TRBJ2-3; maybe TRBD1 (6 bases). Germline CDR1 reads DFQATT; CDR2 reads SNEGSKA (reference sequence). The V and J ends lost 3 bases and 6 bases respectively, with 22 bases between them. The CDR3 contains 16 residues. The sequenced part of the CDR3 DNA is TGCAGTGCTAGTTGGTTTGGGGGCCAGGGGCGTGATACG. Amino acid sequence: CSASWFGGQGRDT. The complete CDR3 reads CSASWFGGQGRDTQYF.

This clone was observed many times. The missing CDR3 end, 3 residues past where the read stops, is filled in from the germline J gene. The genes are TRBV30 and TRBJ2-1, with TRBD2 matching 14 bases. Germline CDR1 is GTSNPN and CDR2 is SVGIG (reference sequence). The CDR3 runs to 19 residues. The trim removed 1 base at V and 1 base at J, leaving 9 bases unmatched. The CDR3 sequence is CAWSDMGLAGVRSYNEQFF. CDR3 bases read: TGTGCCTGGAGTGATATGGGACTAGCGGGAGTACGGTCCTACAATGAG.

This clone was found many times. The read gets to within 3 residues of the CDR3 end, and the germline J gene fills in the rest. V usage is TRBV20-1 and J usage is TRBJ2-2; 10 nucleotides align to TRBD2. Germline assignment: CDR1 DFQATT and CDR2 SNEGSKA (reference sequence). This CDR3 has 16 residues. The J segment lost 4 bases and the V segment lost 3 bases, leaving 8 bases of the junction unmatched. The CDR3 sequence: CSASRLAGVSTGELFF. The DNA read from the CDR3 is TGCAGTGCTAGTCGGCTAGCGGGAGTTTCCACCGGGGAG.

This clone was observed at least ten times. The read stops 3 residues short of the end of the CDR3; the missing end is completed from the germline J gene. The chain recombines TRBV2 with TRBJ2-3; possible D gene TRBD2, 6 bases. Trimming removed 5 bases from V and 0 bases from J, with 9 bases in between. Germline V gene data show CDR1 as SNHLY and CDR2 as FYNNEI. The CDR3 runs 14 residues. CDR3 in amino acids: CASSRDFSTDTQYF. CDR3 DNA (partial): TGTGCCAGCAGTAGGGACTTTAGCACAGATACG.

This clone was seen a handful of times. This sequence may be a read error, since a much larger clone differs from it by one base. The read ends 3 residues shy of where the CDR3 ends; the end is completed using the germline J gene. The chain combines TRBV19 with TRBJ2-3; 14 positions agree with TRBD2. V lost 7 bases to trimming and J lost 3 bases; unmatched junction nucleotides: 9. This CDR3 has 17 amino acids. In germline, CDR1 is LNHDA, CDR2 SQIVND (reference sequence). CDR3 DNA, as far as it was read: TGTGCCAGTACCGCAGGGACTAGCGGGAGAGTGACAGATACG. It specifies CASTAGTSGRVTDT. The complete CDR3 protein is CASTAGTSGRVTDTQYF.

This clone occurred many times. The read terminates 3 residues ahead of where the CDR3 ends, so the germline J gene completes it. The chain links TRBV7-3 to TRBJ1-2; D is possibly TRBD1 (6 bases). Per the germline V gene, CDR1 is SGHTA and CDR2 is FQGTGA. This CDR3 region has 15 residues. The V end lost 5 bases, the J end lost 4 bases, and 17 bases lay between the germline ends. CDR3 bases read: TGTGCCAGCAGCCCAGGGGCAGGGGAAGGCTATGGC. This sequence encodes CASSPGAGEGYG. The CDR3 as a whole reads CASSPGAGEGYGYTF.

With respect to this clone: Read coverage stops 3 residues before the CDR3 terminus; the germline J gene supplies the remainder. This rearrangement joins TRBV5-6 to TRBJ1-2; TRBD1 matches 7 bases. CDR3 length: 14 residues. Germline values: CDR1 SGHDT, CDR2 YYEEEE. After removal of 4 bases from V and 4 bases from J, the junction contained 7 bases not matched to a gene. Incomplete CDR3 DNA: TGTGCCAGCAGCGGGACAGTGAGTCTCTATGGC. It translates to CASSGTVSLYG. The CDR3 in its entirety is CASSGTVSLYGYTF.